This T cell receptor (beta chain) was recovered during a study of blood T cell repertoires in COVID-19. Study in general: T cells, B-cell-depleted T cells, or PBMCs supplied cDNA or gDNA.

Enrollees, roughly 18 to 90 years old, lived in 24 US areas. In assigning cohorts, the study relied on participant-reported clinical history. The V gene end was trimmed by 6 bases and the J gene end by 8 bases; junction bases not matched to a gene: 7. The CDR3 spans 13 residues. Authors' methods: Estimation of nucleated cell counts relied on the amplification of reference gene primers. Repertoires were generated with immunoSEQ multiplex PCR, while TCRdb's copy carries only in-frame clones and drops some. V and J calls and clone size are given by that table; D and trimming were obtained from the DNA. The repertoire has over 140,000 clones, about 80% of them found once; the top ten carry 2.5% to 3%.

This TCR was recovered from a woman between 45 and 65 years old who had recovered from COVID-19. V and J are TRBV12-3 or TRBV12-4 and TRBJ1-2, with 9 nucleotides matching TRBD1. The sample was PBMCs or T cells enriched from blood (not recorded which). CDR3 in amino acids: CASRRRDREGYTF. CDR3 DNA sequence: TGTGCCAGCAGGAGGCGGGACAGGGAAGGCTACACCTTC.